Listed below are T cell receptor beta chains from one sample, sequenced in a study of cytomegalovirus exposure and HLA in healthy donors. The method was immunoSEQ multiplex PCR; TCRdb's version includes in-frame clones alone and lacks a portion of them. This table has some 100,000 clones, approximately 80% appearing once. What was sequenced was PBMCs. The receptors here all came from a male donor in good health and CMV-seropositive. The CDR3 runs from the conserved cysteine through the conserved F or W. A D gene is named only where the DNA matches it firmly. Not every row has a clone size; where given, it reads once, few, many or a size class.

d_call j_call clone_size v_call cdr3_nt cdr3_aa
TRBD2 TRBJ2-7 once TRBV18 TGTGCCAGCTCCCCCGCGCTAGCGGGTGGCGAGCAGTACTTC CASSPALAGGEQYF
TRBD1 TRBJ1-1 few TRBV27 TGTGCCAGCACCCCAGTACAGGGGCGCTCCCACTTGAACACTGAAGCTTTCTTT CASTPVQGRSHLNTEAFF
TRBD2 TRBJ2-5 . TRBV5-1 TGCGCCAGCAGCTTGGCCTCGGGGGGAGAGACCCAGTACTTC CASSLASGGETQYF
. TRBJ2-7 . TRBV19 TGTGCCAGTAGTATGCGACAAGCCTACGAGCAGTACTTC CASSMRQAYEQYF
. TRBJ2-3 few TRBV10-1 TGCGCCAGCAGGGCGGAGGGGAACACAGATACGCAGTATTTT CASRAEGNTDTQYF
TRBD1 TRBJ1-1 . TRBV18 TGTGCCAGCTCACCTGGGCAGGGGGCTATGAACACTGAAGCTTTCTTT CASSPGQGAMNTEAFF
. TRBJ1-2 . TRBV29-1 TGCAGCGTTGGACCTACTACAGGGAGCTATGGCTACACCTTC CSVGPTTGSYGYTF
. TRBJ1-2 . TRBV5-1 TGCGCCAGCAGCTTGGCCGGGGAAGGGAGCTATGGCTACACCTTC CASSLAGEGSYGYTF
. TRBJ1-1 . TRBV2 TGTGCCAGCAGCCCGGAGGGGTGGACTGAAGCTTTCTTT CASSPEGWTEAFF
TRBD1 TRBJ1-1 . TRBV19 TGTGCCAGTAGACATGGGACAGGGTGGGTCACTGAAGCTTTCTTT CASRHGTGWVTEAFF
TRBD1 TRBJ2-7 . TRBV4-1 TGCGCCAGCAGCCAACCTTTGACAGGGAACTACGAGCAGTACTTC CASSQPLTGNYEQYF
TRBD1 TRBJ1-5 . TRBV4-1 TGCGCCAGCAGCCAGGTCACAGGGGACAATCAGCCCCAGCATTTT CASSQVTGDNQPQHF
TRBD1 TRBJ1-1 . TRBV19 TGTGCCAGTAGACTGACAGGGTCGGGCACTGAAGCTTTCTTT CASRLTGSGTEAFF
. TRBJ2-2 . TRBV13 TGTGCCAGCAGCCTCGACCTTTTGAGGGCCGGGGAGCTGTTTTTT CASSLDLLRAGELFF